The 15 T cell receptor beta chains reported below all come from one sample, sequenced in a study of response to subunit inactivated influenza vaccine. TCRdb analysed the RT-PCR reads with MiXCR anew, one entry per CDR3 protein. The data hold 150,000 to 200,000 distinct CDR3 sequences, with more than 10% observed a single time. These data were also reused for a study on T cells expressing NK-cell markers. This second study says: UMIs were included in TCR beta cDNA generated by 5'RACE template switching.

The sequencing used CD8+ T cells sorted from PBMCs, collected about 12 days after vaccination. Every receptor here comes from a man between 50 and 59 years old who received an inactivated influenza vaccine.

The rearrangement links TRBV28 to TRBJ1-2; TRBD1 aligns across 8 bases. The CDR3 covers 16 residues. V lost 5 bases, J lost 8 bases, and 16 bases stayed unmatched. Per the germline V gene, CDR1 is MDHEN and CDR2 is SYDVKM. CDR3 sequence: CASSTTRLQGARGYTF. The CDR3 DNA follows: TGTGCCAGCAGTACAACACGGCTCCAGGGGGCGAGGGGCTACACCTTC.

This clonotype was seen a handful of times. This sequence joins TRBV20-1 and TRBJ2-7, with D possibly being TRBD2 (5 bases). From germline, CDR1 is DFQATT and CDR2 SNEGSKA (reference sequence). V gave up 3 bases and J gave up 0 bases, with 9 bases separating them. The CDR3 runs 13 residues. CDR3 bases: TGCAGTGCTAGCGGGGATAGCTCCTACGAGCAGTACTTC. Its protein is CSASGDSSYEQYF.

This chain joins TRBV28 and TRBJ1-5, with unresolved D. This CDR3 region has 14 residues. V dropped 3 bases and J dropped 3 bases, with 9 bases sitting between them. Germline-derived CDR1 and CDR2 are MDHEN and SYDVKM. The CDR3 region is CASSFLGINQPQHF. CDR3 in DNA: TGTGCCAGCAGTTTTCTGGGGATCAATCAGCCCCAGCATTTT.

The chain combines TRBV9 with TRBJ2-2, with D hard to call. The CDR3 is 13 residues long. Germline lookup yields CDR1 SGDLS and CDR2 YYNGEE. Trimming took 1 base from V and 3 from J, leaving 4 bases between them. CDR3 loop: CASSVQDTGELFF. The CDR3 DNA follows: TGTGCCAGCAGCGTACAGGACACCGGGGAGCTGTTTTTT.

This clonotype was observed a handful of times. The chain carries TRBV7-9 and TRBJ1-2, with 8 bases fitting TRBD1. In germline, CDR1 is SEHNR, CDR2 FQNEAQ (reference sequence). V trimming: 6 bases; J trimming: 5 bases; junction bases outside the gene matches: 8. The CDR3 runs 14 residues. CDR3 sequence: CASSTPGQAYGYTF. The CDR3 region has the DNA TGTGCCAGCAGTACCCCGGGACAGGCTTATGGCTACACCTTC.

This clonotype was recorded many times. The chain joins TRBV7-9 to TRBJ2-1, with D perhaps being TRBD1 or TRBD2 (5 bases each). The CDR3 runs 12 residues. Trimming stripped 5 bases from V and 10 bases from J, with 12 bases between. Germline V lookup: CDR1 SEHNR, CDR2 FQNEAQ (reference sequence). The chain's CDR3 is CASSGPGREQFF. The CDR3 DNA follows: TGTGCCAGCAGCGGCCCAGGGAGAGAGCAGTTCTTC.

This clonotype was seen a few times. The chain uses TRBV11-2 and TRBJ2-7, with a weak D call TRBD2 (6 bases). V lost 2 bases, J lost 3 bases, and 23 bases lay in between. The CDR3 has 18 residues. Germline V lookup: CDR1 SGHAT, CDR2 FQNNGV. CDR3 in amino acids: CASSLSFGGSGDLYEQYF. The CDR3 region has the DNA TGTGCCAGCAGCTTATCATTCGGCGGGTCGGGGGATCTCTACGAGCAGTACTTC.

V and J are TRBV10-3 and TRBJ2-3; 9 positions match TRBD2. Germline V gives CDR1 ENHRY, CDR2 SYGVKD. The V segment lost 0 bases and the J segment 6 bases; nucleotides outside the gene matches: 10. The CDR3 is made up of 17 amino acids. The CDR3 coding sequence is TGTGCCATCAGTGAGTCGAAGAGACTAGCGGAGGAGGATACGCAGTATTTT. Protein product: CAISESKRLAEEDTQYF.

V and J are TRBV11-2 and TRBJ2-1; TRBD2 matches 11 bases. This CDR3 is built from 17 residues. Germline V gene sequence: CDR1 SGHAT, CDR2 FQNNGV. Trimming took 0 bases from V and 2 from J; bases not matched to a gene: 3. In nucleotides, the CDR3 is TGTGCCAGCAGCTTAGACATAGCGGGAGGGCCCTACAATGAGCAGTTCTTC. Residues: CASSLDIAGGPYNEQFF.

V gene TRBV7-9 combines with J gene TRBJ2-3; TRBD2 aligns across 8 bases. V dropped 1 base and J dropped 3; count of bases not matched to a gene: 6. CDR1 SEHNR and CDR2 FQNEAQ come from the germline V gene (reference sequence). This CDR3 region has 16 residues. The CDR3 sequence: CASSLERGLVTDTQYF. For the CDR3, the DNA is TGTGCCAGCAGCTTAGAGAGGGGACTAGTGACAGATACGCAGTATTTT.

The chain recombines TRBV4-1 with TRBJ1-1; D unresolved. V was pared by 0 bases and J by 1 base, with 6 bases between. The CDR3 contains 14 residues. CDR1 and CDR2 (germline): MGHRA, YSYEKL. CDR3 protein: CASSQEPRNTEAFF. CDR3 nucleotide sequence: TGCGCCAGCAGCCAAGAACCACGGAACACTGAAGCTTTCTTT.

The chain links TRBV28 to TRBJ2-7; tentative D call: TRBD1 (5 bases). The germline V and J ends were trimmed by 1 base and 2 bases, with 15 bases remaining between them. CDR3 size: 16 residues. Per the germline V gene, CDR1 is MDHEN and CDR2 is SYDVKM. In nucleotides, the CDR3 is TGTGCCAGCAGTTTATATATAAGTCAAGGGGCCTACGAGCAGTACTTC. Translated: CASSLYISQGAYEQYF.

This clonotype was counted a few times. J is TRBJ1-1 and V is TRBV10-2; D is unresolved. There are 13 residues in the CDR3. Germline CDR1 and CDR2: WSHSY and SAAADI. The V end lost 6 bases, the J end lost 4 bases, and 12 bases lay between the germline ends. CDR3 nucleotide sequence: TGCGCCAGCAGGGCTTCCCCCCCCACTGAAGCTTTCTTT. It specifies CASRASPPTEAFF.

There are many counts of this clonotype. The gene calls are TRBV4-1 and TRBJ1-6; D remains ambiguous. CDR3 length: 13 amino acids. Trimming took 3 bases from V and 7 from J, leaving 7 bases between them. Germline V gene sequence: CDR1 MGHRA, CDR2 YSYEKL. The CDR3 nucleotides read TGCGCCAGCAGCCAGGGAATAAATTCACCCCTCCACTTT. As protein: CASSQGINSPLHF.

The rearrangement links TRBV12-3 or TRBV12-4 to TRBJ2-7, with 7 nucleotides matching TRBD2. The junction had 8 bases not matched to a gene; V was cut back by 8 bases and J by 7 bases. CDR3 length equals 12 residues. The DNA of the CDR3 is TGTGCCAGCGGGCGGGGGTCGGGAGAGCAGTACTTC. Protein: CASGRGSGEQYF.